A selection of T cell receptor beta chains follows, all from one sample in a study of blood T cell repertoires in COVID-19. Profiled with immunoSEQ multiplex PCR; TCRdb holds only in-frame clones, not every one. In the table there are 120,000 to 150,000 clones, 88% of which are singletons. Sequenced sample: peripheral blood. These TCRs come from a human donor with COVID-19, enrolled during active disease. The donor label of this sample is uncertain. CDR3s include the opening cysteine and the closing phenylalanine or tryptophan.

V gene,J gene,CDR3 protein
TRBV19,TRBJ1-1,CASSISVPNTEAFF
TRBV6-5,TRBJ2-1,CASSYTHQDNEQFF
TRBV18,TRBJ1-2,CASSPRAPGTGTNYGYTF
TRBV15,TRBJ2-5,CATSRRSSGGAAQYF
TRBV11-2,TRBJ1-1,CASSYGDRGRGTEAFF
TRBV11-3,TRBJ2-2,CASSPEGFNTGELFF
TRBV12-3/TRBV12-4,TRBJ1-2,CASTPRAGFGYTF
TRBV7-9,TRBJ2-7,CASSLDRGSVEQYF
TRBV30,TRBJ1-1,CACSGQGNTEAFF
TRBV5-1,TRBJ1-2,CASSLVHRALVSGGYTF
TRBV27,TRBJ2-7,CASSRPRSYEQYF
TRBV30,TRBJ1-5,CAWSVDNNQPQHF
TRBV6-1,TRBJ1-4,CASSEFRGSGEKLFF
TRBV29-1,TRBJ1-2,CSVDRGEIGYGYTF
TRBV5-6,TRBJ1-1,CASSLYPRRGEAFF
TRBV18,TRBJ1-2,CASSGQGFEGYTF
TRBV7-3,TRBJ2-5,CASSPTGGETQYF
TRBV12-3/TRBV12-4,TRBJ2-7,CASTTGIDEQYF
TRBV6-1,TRBJ1-5,CASSDINYSNQPQHF
TRBV3-1/TRBV3-2,TRBJ1-6,CASSRDPNRGRNSPLHF
TRBV27,TRBJ1-4,CASSPSRAWVATNEKLFF
TRBV28,TRBJ1-1,CASSQNRGFAEAFF
TRBV21-1,TRBJ2-6,CASPPNPQGLSGANVLTF
TRBV6-6,TRBJ1-6,CASSRLGGLWDPTPLHF
TRBV11-3,TRBJ2-5,CASSLSRETQYF
TRBV27,TRBJ2-7,CASSLSFRGKRSYEQYF
TRBV6-1,TRBJ2-3,CASSEKRGGRTDTQYF